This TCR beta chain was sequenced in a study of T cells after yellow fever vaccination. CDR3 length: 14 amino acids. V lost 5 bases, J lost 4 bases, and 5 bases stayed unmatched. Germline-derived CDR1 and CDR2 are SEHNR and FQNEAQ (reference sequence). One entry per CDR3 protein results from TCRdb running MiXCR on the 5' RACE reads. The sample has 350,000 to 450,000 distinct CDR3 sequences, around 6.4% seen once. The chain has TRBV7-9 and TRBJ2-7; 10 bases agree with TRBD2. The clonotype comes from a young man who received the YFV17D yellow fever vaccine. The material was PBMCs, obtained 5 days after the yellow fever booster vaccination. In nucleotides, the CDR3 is TGTGCCAGCAGCCCAGCGGGAGGGCCTTACGAGCAGTACTTC. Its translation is CASSPAGGPYEQYF.